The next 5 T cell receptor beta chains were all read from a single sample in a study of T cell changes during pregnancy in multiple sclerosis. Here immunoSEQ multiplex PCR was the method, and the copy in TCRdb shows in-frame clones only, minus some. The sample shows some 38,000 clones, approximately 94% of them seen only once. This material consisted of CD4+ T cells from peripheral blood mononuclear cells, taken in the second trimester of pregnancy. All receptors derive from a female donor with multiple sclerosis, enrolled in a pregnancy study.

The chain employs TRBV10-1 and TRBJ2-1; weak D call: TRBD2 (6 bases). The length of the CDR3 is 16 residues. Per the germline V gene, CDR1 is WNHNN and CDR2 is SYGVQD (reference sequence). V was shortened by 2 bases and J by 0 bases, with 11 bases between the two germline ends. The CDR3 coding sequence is TGCGCCAGCAGTGAGCTGGAGGGAAGCTCCTACAATGAGCAGTTCTTC. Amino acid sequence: CASSELEGSSYNEQFF.

The CDR3 DNA reads TGTGCCAGCACTCCGACTAGCGGGGGGAACGGGGAGCTGTTTTTT. Protein: CASTPTSGGNGELFF. The V call is TRBV2, the J call TRBJ2-2; TRBD2 matches 13 bases. Germline CDR1 is SNHLY and CDR2 is FYNNEI. The CDR3 has 15 residues. The trim removed 7 bases at V and 7 bases at J, leaving 6 bases unmatched.

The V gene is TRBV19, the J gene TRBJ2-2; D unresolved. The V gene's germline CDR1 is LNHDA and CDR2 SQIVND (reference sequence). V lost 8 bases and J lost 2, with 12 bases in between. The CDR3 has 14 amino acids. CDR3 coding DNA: TGTGCCAGTGGCCGTTATCGCAACACCGGGGAGCTGTTTTTT. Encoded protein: CASGRYRNTGELFF.

The CDR3 reads CASSPRGGGWDTEAFF. The CDR3 coding sequence is TGTGCCAGCAGCCCGAGGGGGGGTGGTTGGGACACTGAAGCTTTCTTT. The chain has TRBV7-9 and TRBJ1-1; D perhaps matches TRBD1 (6 bases). Germline CDR1 is SEHNR and CDR2 is FQNEAQ (reference sequence). Trimming took 5 bases from V and 3 from J, leaving 19 bases between them. The CDR3 is made up of 16 amino acids.

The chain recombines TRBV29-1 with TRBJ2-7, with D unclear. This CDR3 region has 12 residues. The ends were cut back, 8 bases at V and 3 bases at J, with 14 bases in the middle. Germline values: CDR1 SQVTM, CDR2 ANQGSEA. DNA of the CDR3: TGCAGCTTCAGACGGAGCAACTACGAGCAGTACTTC. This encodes CSFRRSNYEQYF.